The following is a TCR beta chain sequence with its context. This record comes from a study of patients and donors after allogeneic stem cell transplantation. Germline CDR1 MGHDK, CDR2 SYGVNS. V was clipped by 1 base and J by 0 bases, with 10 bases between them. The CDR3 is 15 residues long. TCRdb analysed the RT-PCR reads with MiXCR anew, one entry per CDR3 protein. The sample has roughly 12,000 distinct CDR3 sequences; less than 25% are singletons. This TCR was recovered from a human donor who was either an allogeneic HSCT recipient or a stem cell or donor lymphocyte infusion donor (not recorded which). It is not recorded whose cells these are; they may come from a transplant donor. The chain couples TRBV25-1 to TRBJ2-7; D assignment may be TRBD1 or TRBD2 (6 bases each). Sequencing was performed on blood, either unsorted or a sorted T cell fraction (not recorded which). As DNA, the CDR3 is TGTGCCAGCAGTGAATTAGGGGGGAGCTCCTACGAGCAGTACTTC. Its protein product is CASSELGGSSYEQYF.